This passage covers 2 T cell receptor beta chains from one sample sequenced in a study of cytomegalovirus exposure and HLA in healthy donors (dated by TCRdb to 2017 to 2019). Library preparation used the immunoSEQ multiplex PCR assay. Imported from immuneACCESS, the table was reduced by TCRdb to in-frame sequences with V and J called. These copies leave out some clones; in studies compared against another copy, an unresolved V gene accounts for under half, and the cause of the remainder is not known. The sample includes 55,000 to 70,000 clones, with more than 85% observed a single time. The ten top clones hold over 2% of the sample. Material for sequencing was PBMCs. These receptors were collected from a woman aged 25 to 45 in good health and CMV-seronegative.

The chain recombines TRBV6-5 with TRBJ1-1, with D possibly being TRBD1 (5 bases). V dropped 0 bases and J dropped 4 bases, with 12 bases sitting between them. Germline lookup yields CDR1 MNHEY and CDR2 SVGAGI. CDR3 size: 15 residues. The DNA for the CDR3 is TGTGCCAGCAGTTACTCGAGCAGGGCAGGCACTGAAGCTTTCTTT. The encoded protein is CASSYSSRAGTEAFF.

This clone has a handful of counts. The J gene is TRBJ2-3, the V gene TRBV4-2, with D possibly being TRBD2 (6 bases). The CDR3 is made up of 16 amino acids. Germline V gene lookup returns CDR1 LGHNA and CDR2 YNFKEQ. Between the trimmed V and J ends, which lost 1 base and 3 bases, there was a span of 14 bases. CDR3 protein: CASSQAWGTRTDTQYF. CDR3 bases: TGTGCCAGCAGCCAAGCCTGGGGGACTCGAACAGATACGCAGTATTTT.